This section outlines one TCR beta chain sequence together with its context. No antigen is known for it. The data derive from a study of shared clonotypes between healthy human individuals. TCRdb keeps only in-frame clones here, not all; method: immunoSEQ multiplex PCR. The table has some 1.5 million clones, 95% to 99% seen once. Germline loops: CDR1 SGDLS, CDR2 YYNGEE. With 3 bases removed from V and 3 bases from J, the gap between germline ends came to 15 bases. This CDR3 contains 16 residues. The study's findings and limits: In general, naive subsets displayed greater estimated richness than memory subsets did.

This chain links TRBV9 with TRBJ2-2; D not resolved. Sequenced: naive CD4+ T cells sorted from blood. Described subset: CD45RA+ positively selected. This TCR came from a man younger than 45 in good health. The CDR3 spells CASSAGLQTYTGELFF. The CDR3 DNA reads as TGTGCCAGCAGCGCAGGCTTACAGACTTACACCGGGGAGCTGTTTTTT. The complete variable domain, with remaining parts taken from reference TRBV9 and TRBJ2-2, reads DSGVTQTPKHLITATGQRVTLRCSPRSGDLSVYWYQQSLDQGLQFLIQYYNGEERAKGNILERFSAQQFPDLHSELNLSSLELGDSALYFCASSAGLQTYTGELFFGEGSRLTVL.